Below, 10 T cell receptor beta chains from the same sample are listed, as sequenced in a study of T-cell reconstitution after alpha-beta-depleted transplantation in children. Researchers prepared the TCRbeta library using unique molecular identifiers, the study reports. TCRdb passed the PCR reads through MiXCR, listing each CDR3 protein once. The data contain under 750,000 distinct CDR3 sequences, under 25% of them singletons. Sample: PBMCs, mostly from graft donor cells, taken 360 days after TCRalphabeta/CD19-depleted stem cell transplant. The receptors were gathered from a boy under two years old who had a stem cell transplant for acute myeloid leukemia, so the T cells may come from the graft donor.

In DNA, the CDR3 is TGTGCCAGCTCACCACGTAATCAGAACACCGGGGAGCTGTTTTTT. This codes for CASSPRNQNTGELFF. The chain joins TRBV18 to TRBJ2-2; D is uncertain. The V end was cut by 1 base, the J end by 1 base, with 7 bases between. Germline V CDR1 and CDR2: KGHSH, LQKENI. CDR3 length: 15 amino acids.

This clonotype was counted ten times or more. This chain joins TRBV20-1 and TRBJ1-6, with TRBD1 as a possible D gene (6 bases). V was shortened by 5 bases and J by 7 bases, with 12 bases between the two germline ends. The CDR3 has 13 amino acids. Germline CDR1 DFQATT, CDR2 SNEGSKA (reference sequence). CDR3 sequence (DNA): TGCAGTGCTTACGGACAGCCGAATTCACCCCTCCACTTT. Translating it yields CSAYGQPNSPLHF.

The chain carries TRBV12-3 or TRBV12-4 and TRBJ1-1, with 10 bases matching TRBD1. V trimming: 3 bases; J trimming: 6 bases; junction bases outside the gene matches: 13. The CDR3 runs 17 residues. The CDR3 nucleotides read TGTGCCAGCAGTTTCCGAAGTCGGACAGGGGGTGTGTCTGAAGCTTTCTTT. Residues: CASSFRSRTGGVSEAFF.

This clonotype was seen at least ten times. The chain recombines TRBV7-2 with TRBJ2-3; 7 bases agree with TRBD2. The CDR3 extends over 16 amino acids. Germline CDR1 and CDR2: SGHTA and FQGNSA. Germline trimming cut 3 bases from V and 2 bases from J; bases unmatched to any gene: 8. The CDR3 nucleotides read TGTGCCAGCAGCTTTCAAGAAGGACTAGTCACAGATACGCAGTATTTT. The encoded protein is CASSFQEGLVTDTQYF. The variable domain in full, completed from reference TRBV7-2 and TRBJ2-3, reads GAGVSQSPSNKVTEKGKDVELRCDPISGHTALYWYRQSLGQGLEFLIYFQGNSAPDKSGLPSDRFSAERTGGSVSTLTIQRTQQEDSAVYLCASSFQEGLVTDTQYFGPGTRLTVL.

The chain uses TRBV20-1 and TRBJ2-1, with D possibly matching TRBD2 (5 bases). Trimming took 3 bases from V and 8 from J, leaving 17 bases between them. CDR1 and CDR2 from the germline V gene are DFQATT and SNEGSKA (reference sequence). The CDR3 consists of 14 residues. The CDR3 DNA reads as TGCAGTGCTAGGACTACCCGACCTTACGATGAGCAGTTCTTC. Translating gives CSARTTRPYDEQFF.

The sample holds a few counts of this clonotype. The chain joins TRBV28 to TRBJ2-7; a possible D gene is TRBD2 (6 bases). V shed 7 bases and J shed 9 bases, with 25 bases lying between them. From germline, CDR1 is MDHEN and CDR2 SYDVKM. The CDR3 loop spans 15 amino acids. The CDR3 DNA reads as TGTGCCAGCATTTGGAGGGACCAATCCCCGCGAGGGCAGTACTTC. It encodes CASIWRDQSPRGQYF.

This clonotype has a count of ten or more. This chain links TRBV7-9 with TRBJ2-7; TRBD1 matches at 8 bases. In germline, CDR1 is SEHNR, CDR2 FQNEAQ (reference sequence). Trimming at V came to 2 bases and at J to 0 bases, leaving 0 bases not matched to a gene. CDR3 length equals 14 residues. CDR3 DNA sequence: TGTGCCAGCAGCTTAACAGGGGGCTCCTACGAGCAGTACGTC. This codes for CASSLTGGSYEQYV.

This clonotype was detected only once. CDR3: CASSLVSGQGASEQFF. For the CDR3, the DNA is TGCGCCAGCAGCTTGGTGTCGGGACAGGGGGCAAGTGAGCAGTTCTTC. V usage is TRBV5-1 and J usage is TRBJ2-1; TRBD1 matches at 12 bases. Trimming at V came to 0 bases and at J to 9 bases, leaving 7 bases not matched to a gene. Germline CDR1 reads SGHRS; CDR2 reads YFSETQ. The length of the CDR3 is 16 residues.

The CDR3, as DNA: TGTGCCAGCAGTGGAGGGGAGGCTTGGGCAGATACGCAGTATTTT. This codes for CASSGGEAWADTQYF. This sequence joins TRBV6-1 and TRBJ2-3, with D tentatively TRBD2 (6 bases). This CDR3 is built from 15 residues. With 4 bases removed from V and 4 bases from J, the gap between germline ends came to 15 bases. Germline lookup yields CDR1 MNHNS and CDR2 SASEGT.

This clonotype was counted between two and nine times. CDR3 amino acids: CASSLEAGYQETQYF. The CDR3 region has the DNA TGCGCCAGCAGCTTGGAAGCGGGGTACCAAGAGACCCAGTACTTC. The rearrangement links TRBV5-1 to TRBJ2-5; TRBD2 matches 7 bases. Germline CDR1 reads SGHRS; CDR2 reads YFSETQ. The CDR3 covers 15 residues. V shed 0 bases and J 0 bases; nucleotides not matched to a gene: 2.